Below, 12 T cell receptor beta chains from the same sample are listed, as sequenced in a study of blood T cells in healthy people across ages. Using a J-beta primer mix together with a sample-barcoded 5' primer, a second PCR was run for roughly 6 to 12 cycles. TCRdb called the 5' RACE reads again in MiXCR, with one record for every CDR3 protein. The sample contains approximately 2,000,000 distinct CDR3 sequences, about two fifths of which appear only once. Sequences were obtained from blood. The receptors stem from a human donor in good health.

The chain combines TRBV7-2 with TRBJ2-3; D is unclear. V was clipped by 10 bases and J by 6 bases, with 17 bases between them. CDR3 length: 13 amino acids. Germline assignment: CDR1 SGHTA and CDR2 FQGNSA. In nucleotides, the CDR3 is TGTGCCACTTCCGTGGCAGGAACCGATACGCAGTATTTT. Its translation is CATSVAGTDTQYF.

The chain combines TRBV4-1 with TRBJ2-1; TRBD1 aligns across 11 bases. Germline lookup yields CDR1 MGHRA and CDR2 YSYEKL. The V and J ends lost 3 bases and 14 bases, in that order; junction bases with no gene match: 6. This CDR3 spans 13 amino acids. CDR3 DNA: TGCGCCAGCAGCCAGGGACCGGGACAGGGGGAGTTCTTC. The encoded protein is CASSQGPGQGEFF.

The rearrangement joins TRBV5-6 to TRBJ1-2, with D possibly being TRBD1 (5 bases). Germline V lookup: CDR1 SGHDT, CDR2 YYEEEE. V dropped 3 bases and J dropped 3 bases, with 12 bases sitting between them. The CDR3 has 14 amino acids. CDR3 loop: CASSWRDAYYGYTF. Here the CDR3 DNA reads TGTGCCAGCAGCTGGCGGGACGCATACTATGGCTACACCTTC.

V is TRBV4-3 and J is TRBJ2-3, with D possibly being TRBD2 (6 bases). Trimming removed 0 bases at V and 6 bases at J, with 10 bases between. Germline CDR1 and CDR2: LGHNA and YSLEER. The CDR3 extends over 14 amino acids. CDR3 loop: CASSQDRSGDTQYF. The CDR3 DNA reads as TGCGCCAGCAGCCAAGATAGGAGCGGGGATACGCAGTATTTT.

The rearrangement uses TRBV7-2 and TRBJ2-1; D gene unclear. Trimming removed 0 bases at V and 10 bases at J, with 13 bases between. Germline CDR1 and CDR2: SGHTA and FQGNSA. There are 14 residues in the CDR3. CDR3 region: CASSLASSAYEQFF. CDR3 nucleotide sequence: TGTGCCAGCAGCTTAGCTAGCTCGGCCTACGAGCAGTTCTTC.

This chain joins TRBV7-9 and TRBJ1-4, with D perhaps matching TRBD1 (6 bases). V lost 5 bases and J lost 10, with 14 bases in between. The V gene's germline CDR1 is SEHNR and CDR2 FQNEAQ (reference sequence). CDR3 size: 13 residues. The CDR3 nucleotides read TGTGCCAGCAGCGCCGCAGGGGTGGTAAAACTGTTTTTT. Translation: CASSAAGVVKLFF.

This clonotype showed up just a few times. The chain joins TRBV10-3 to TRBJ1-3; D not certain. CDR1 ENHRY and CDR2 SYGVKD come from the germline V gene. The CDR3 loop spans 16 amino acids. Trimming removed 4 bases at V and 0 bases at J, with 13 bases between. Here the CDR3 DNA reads TGTGCCATCAGTGCAGGCGAGGGCGCCTCTGGAAACACCATATATTTT. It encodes CAISAGEGASGNTIYF.

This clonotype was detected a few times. The CDR3 DNA follows: TGTGCCAGCAGTTTACTATCCCTAGACCTCACAGATACGCAGTATTTT. Amino acids: CASSLLSLDLTDTQYF. V is TRBV28 and J is TRBJ2-3, with no clear D. Germline assignment: CDR1 MDHEN and CDR2 SYDVKM. The CDR3 covers 16 residues. V lost 2 bases to trimming and J lost 2 bases, with 14 bases between them.

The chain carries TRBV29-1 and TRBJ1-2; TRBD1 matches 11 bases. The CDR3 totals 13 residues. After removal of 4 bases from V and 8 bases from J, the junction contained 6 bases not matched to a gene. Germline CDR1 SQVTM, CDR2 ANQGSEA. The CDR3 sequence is CSVVRTGGSGYTF. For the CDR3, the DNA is TGCAGCGTTGTAAGGACAGGGGGCTCGGGCTACACCTTC.

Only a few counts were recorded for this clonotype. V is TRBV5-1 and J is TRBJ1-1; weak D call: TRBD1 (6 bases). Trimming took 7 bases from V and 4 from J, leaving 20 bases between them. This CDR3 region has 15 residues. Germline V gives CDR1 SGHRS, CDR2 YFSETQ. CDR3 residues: CASGVDLLGGTEAFF. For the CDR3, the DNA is TGCGCCAGCGGGGTAGATTTATTAGGGGGCACTGAAGCTTTCTTT.

As DNA, the CDR3 is TGTGCCAGCAGTCCCCTCGGACTGGAGGAAGAGACCCAGTACTTC. The encoded protein is CASSPLGLEEETQYF. The V and J genes are TRBV12-3 or TRBV12-4 and TRBJ2-5; a weak D match, TRBD2 (5 bases). The CDR3 runs 15 residues. The V and J ends lost 5 bases and 3 bases respectively, with 16 bases between them.

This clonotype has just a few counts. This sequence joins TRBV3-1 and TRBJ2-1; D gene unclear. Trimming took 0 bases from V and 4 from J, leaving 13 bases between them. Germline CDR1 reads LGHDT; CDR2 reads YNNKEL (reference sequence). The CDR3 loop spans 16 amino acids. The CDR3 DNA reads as TGTGCCAGCAGCCAAGATGTCGATAGTCCGTACAATGAGCAGTTCTTC. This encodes CASSQDVDSPYNEQFF.